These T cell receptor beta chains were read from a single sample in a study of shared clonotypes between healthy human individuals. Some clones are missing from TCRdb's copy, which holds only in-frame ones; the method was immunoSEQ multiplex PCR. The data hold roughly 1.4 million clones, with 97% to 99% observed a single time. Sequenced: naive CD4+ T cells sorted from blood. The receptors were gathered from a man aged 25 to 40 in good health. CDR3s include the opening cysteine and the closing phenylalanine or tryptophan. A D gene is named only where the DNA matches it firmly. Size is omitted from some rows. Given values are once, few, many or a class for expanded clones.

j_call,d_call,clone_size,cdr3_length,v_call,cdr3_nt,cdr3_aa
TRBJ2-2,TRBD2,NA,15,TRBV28,TGTGCCAGCAGTTCTCCGGGACTAGAGGAACGGGAGCTGTTTTTT,CASSSPGLEERELFF
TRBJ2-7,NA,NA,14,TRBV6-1,TGTGCCAGCAGTGAAGTCGCAGGGGTAGAGGAGCAGTACTTC,CASSEVAGVEEQYF
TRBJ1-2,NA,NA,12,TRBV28,TGTGCCAGCAGGGGGGCGGCGGATGGCTACACCTTC,CASRGAADGYTF
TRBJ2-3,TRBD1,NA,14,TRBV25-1,TGTGCCAGCAGTCAGCCCCAGGGGGCAGATACGCAGTATTTT,CASSQPQGADTQYF
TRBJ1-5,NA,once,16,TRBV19,TGTGCCAGTAGTGGGCATGTCGGGGGAGGCAATCAGCCCCAGCATTTT,CASSGHVGGGNQPQHF
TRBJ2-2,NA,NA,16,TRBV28,TGTGCCAGCAGTTTAGGCGGCACCCCAAGGACCGGGGAGCTGTTTTTT,CASSLGGTPRTGELFF
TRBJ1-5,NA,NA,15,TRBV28,TGTGCCAGCAGTCAGTTACCCGGGACAAATAAGCCCCAGCATTTT,CASSQLPGTNKPQHF
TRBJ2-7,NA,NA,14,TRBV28,TGTGCCAGCAGGCTACAGGCCGGGGGCTACGAGCAGTACTTC,CASRLQAGGYEQYF
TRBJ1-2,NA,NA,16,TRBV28,TGTGCCAGCAGTTTATCCCCACAGCATCCTAACTATGGCTACACCTTC,CASSLSPQHPNYGYTF
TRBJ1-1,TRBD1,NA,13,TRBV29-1,TGCAGCGCCTCGACAGGGGGGAACACTGAAGCTTTCTTT,CSASTGGNTEAFF
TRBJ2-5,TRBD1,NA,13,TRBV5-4,TGTGCCAGCAGCTTCACAGGGGAGCAGACCCAGTACTTC,CASSFTGEQTQYF
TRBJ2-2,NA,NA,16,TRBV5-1,TGCGCCAGCAGCCTGCGACACCGGGAAGGCACCGGGGAGCTGTTTTTT,CASSLRHREGTGELFF
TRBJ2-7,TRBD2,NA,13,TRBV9,TGTGCCAGCAGCGGGGAGGGTTTCTACGAGCAGTACTTC,CASSGEGFYEQYF
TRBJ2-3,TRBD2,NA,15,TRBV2,TGTGCCAGCAGTGGGACTAGCGGGTCCAAAGATACGCAGTATTTT,CASSGTSGSKDTQYF
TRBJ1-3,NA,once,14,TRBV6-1,TGTGCCAGCACCCCCGAGCGCTCTGGAAACACCATATATTTT,CASTPERSGNTIYF
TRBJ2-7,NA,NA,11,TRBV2,TGTGCCAGCAGTGACATCGCCCGGTGGTACTTC,CASSDIARWYF
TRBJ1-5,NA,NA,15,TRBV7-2,TGTGCCAGCAGCTTAGGGGGACGGGGCAATCAGCCCCAGCATTTT,CASSLGGRGNQPQHF
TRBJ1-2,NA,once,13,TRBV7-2,TGTGCCAGCAGCTTAACCAGGGTAGCAAGCTACACCTTC,CASSLTRVASYTF
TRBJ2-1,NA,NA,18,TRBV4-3,TGCGCCAGCAGCCAAGTTCGAAGTAGCGACTTCTCCTACAATGAGCAGTTCTTC,CASSQVRSSDFSYNEQFF
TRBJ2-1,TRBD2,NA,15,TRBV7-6,TGTGCCAGCAGGGCCGGGACTAGCGGCCTGGATGAGCAGTTCTTC,CASRAGTSGLDEQFF
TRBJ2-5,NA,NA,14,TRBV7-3,TGTGCCAGCAGCTTAAACGGGCATCAAGAGACCCAGTACTTC,CASSLNGHQETQYF
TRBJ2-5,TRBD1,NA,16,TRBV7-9,TGTGCCAGCAGCTTCCGGGCAGGGGGTAACCAAGAGACCCAGTACTTC,CASSFRAGGNQETQYF